The clone carrying this T cell receptor beta chain was picked up a small number of times. These data are taken from a study of response to subunit inactivated influenza vaccine. Germline values: CDR1 MNHEY, CDR2 SVGAGI. CDR3 length equals 16 residues. After removal of 0 bases from V and 8 bases from J, the junction contained 7 bases not matched to a gene. TCRdb processed the RT-PCR reads anew with MiXCR; each CDR3 protein has one entry. The table has about 310,000 distinct CDR3 sequences, 20% to 25% seen once. The receptor was derived from a man aged 45 to 75 who received an inactivated influenza vaccine. The sample was PBMCs from blood, taken less than 22 months after vaccination. This chain connects TRBV6-5 to TRBJ1-6, with 7 bases that match TRBD1. The CDR3 spells CASSYSRGQGDSPLHF. In nucleotides, the CDR3 is TGTGCCAGCAGTTACTCGAGGGGGCAGGGTGATTCACCCCTCCACTTT.